This TCR beta chain was observed in a study of post-analysis software for immune sequencing data. Regarding the study as a whole: Significantly decreased normalized Chao1 diversity was recorded for multiple sclerosis patients relative to controls.

TCR beta cDNA libraries had unique molecular identifiers. MiXCR was run by TCRdb on the PCR reads, yielding one entry per CDR3 protein. The sample includes approximately 360,000 distinct CDR3 sequences, 30% to 45% of them seen just once. A remark on this clonotype: Its antigen is as yet unknown.

This clonotype originated in a girl between 5 and 17 years old with multiple sclerosis. Sequencing used blood.

The CDR3 sequence: CASSLGAIYGYTF. CDR3 nucleotides: TGTGCCAGCAGTTTAGGGGCGATCTATGGCTACACCTTC. This chain connects TRBV12-3 or TRBV12-4 to TRBJ1-2; the D is unclear. V was pared by 1 base and J by 4 bases, with 7 bases between. CDR3 size: 13 residues.